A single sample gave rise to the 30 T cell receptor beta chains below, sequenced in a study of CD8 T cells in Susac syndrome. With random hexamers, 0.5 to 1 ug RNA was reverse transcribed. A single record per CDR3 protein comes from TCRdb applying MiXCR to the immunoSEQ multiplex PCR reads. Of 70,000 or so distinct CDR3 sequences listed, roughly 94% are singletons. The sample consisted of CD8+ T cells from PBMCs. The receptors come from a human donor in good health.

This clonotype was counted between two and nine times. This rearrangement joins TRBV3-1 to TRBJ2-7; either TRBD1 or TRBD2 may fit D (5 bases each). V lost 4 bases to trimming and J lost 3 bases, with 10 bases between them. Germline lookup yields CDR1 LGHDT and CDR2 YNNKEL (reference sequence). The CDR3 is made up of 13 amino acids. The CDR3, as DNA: TGTGCCAGCAGCCCGGGACCCCTCTACGAGCAGTACTTC. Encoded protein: CASSPGPLYEQYF.

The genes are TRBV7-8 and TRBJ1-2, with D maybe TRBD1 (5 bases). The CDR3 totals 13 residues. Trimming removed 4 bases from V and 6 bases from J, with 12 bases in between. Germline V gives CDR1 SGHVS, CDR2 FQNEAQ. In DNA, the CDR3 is TGTGCCAGCAGCTATAGACCCAGGGATGGCTACACCTTC. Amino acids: CASSYRPRDGYTF. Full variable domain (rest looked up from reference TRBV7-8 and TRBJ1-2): GAGVSQSPRYKVAKRGQDVALRCDPISGHVSLFWYQQALGQGPEFLTYFQNEAQLDKSGLPSDRFFAERPEGSVSTLKIQRTQQEDSAVYLCASSYRPRDGYTFGSGTRLTVV.

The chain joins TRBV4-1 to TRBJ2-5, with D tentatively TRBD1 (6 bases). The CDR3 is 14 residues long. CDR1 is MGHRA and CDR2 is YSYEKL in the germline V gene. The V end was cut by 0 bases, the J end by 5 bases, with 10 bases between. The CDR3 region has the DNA TGCGCCAGCAGCCAAGAGATGAGGGGGGAGACCCAGTACTTC. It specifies CASSQEMRGETQYF.

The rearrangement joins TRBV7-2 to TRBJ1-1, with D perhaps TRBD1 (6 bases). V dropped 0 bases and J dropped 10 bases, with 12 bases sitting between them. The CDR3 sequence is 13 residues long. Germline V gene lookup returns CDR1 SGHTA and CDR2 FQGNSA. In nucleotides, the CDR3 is TGTGCCAGCAGCTTAGCGGGGGCAGGGGTAGCTTTCTTT. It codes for CASSLAGAGVAFF.

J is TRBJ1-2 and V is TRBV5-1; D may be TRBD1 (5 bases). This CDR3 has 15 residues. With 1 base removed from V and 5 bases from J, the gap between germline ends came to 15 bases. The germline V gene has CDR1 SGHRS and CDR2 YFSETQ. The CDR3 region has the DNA TGCGCCAGCAGCTTGCGTGGGCAGGACATTTATGGCTACACCTTC. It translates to CASSLRGQDIYGYTF.

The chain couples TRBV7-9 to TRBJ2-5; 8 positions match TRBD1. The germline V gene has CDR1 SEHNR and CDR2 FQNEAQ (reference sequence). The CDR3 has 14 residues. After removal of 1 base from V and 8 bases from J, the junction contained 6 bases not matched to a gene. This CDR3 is CASSLETGDRTQYF. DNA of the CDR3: TGTGCCAGCAGCTTAGAGACAGGGGATCGTACCCAGTACTTC.

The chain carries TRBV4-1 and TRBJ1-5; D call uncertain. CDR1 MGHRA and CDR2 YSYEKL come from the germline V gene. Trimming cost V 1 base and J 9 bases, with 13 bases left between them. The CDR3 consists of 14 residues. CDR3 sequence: CASSQVAGEMPQHF. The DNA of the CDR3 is TGCGCCAGCAGCCAAGTGGCCGGGGAGATGCCCCAGCATTTT.

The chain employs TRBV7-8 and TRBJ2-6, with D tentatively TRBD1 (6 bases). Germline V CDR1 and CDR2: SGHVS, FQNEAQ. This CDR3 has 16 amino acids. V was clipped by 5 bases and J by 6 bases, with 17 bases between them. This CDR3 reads CASSLYSTGQANVLTF. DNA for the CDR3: TGTGCCAGCAGCCTATACTCGACGGGACAGGCCAACGTCCTGACTTTC.

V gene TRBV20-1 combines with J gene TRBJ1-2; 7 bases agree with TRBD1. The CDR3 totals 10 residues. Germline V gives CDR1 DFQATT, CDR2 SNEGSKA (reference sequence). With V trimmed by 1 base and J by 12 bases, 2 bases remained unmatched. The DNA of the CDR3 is TGCAGTGCTAGAGGCAGGGGGGACACCTTC. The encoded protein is CSARGRGDTF.

The DNA of the CDR3 is TGTGCCAGCAGTTTAAGCGAGGCCTACGAGCAGTACTTC. Translating gives CASSLSEAYEQYF. The chain joins TRBV28 to TRBJ2-7; D gene unclear. V was cut by 2 bases and J by 2 bases, with 7 bases left in between. CDR3 size: 13 residues. In germline, CDR1 is MDHEN, CDR2 SYDVKM. Looking up the rest from reference TRBV28 and TRBJ2-7 gives the full variable domain: DVKVTQSSRYLVKRTGEKVFLECVQDMDHENMFWYRQDPGLGLRLIYFSYDVKMKEKGDIPEGYSVSREKKERFSLILESASTNQTSMYLCASSLSEAYEQYFGPGTRLTVT.

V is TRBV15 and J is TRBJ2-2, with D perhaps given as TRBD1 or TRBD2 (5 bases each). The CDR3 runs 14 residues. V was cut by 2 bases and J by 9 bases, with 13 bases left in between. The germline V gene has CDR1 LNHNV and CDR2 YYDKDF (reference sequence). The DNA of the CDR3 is TGTGCCACCAGCAGAAGGGACCGAGGATGGGAGCTGTTTTTT. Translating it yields CATSRRDRGWELFF.

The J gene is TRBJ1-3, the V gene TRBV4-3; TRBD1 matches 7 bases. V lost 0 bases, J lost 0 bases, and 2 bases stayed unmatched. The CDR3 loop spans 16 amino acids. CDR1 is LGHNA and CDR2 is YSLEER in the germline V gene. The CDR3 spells CASSQDSGGSGNTIYF. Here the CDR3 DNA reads TGCGCCAGCAGCCAAGATTCAGGGGGCTCTGGAAACACCATATATTTT.

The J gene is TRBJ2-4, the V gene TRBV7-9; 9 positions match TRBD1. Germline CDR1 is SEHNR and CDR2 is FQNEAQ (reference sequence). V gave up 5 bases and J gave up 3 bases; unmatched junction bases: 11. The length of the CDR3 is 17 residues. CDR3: CASSQDGQGRLKNIQYF. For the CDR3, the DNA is TGTGCCAGCAGCCAGGACGGACAGGGGAGACTCAAAAACATTCAGTACTTC.

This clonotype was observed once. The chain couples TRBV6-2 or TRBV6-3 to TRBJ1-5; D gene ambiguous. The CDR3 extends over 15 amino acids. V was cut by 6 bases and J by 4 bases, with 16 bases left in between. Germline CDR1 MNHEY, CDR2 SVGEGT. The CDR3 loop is CASSYTRVANQPQHF. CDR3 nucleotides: TGTGCCAGCAGCTATACAAGGGTGGCAAATCAGCCCCAGCATTTT.

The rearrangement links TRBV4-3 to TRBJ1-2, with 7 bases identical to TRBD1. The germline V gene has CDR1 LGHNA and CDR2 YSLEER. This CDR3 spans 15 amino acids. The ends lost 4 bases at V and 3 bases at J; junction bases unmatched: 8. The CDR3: CASSPGGEGHYGYTF. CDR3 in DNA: TGCGCCAGCAGCCCAGGGGGGGAAGGTCACTATGGCTACACCTTC.

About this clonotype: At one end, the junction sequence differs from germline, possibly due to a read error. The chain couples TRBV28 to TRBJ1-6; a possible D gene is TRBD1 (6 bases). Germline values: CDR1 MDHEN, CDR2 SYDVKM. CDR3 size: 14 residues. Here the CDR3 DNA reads TGTGCCAGCAGTTCCAGGGGCTATGATTCACCCCTCCACTTT. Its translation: CASSSRGYDSPLHF. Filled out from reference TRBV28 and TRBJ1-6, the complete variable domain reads DVKVTQSSRYLVKRTGEKVFLECVQDMDHENMFWYRQDPGLGLRLIYFSYDVKMKEKGDIPEGYSVSREKKERFSLILESASTNQTSMYLCASSSRGYDSPLHFGNGTRLTVT.

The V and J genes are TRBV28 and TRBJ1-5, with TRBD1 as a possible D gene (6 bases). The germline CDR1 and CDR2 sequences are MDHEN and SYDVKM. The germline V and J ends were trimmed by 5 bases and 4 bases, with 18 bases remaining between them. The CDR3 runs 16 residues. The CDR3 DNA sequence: TGTGCCAGCAGTGGAGTCGAAACAGGGAGGAATCAGCCCCAGCATTTT. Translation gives CASSGVETGRNQPQHF.

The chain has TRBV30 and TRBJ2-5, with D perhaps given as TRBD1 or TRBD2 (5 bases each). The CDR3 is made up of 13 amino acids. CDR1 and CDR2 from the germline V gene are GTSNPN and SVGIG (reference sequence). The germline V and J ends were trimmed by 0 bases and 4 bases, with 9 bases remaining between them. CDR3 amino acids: CAWSVSGRETQYF. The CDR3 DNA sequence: TGTGCCTGGAGTGTTTCAGGGAGAGAGACCCAGTACTTC.

In nucleotides, the CDR3 is TGTGCCAGCAGCCCTACTCGTGACGGGGAGCTGTTTTTT. This codes for CASSPTRDGELFF. V and J are TRBV3-1 and TRBJ2-2; D gene unclear. Germline-derived CDR1 and CDR2 are LGHDT and YNNKEL (reference sequence). Trimming removed 4 bases from V and 7 bases from J, with 10 bases in between. The CDR3 totals 13 residues.

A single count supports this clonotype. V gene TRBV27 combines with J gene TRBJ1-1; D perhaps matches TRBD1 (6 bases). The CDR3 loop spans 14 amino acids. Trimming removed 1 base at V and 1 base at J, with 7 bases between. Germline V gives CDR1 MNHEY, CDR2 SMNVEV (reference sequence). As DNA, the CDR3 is TGTGCCAGCAGTTTATTGGGACAGAACACTGAAGCTTTCTTT. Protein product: CASSLLGQNTEAFF.

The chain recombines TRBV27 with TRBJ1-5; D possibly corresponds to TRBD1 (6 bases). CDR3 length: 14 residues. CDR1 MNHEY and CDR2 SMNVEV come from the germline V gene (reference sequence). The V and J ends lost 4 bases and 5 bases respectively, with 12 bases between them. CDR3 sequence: CASSYGGAYQPQHF. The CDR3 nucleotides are TGTGCCAGCAGTTATGGGGGGGCCTATCAGCCCCAGCATTTT.

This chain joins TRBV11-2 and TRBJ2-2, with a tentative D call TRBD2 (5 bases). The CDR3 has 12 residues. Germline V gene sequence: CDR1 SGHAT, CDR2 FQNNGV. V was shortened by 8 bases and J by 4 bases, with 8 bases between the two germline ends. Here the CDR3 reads CASVAGTGELFF. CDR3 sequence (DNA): TGTGCCAGCGTCGCGGGCACCGGGGAGCTGTTTTTT. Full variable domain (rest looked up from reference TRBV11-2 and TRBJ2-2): EAGVAQSPRYKIIEKRQSVAFWCNPISGHATLYWYQQILGQGPKLLIQFQNNGVVDDSQLPKDRFSAERLKGVDSTLKIQPAKLEDSAVYLCASVAGTGELFFGEGSRLTVL.

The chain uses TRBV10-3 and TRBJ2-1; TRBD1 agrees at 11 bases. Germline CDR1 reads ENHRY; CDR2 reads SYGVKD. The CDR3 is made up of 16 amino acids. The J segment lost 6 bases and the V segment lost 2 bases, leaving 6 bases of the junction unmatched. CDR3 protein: CAISEPGQGAFNEQFF. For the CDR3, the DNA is TGTGCCATCAGTGAGCCCGGACAGGGGGCGTTCAATGAGCAGTTCTTC.

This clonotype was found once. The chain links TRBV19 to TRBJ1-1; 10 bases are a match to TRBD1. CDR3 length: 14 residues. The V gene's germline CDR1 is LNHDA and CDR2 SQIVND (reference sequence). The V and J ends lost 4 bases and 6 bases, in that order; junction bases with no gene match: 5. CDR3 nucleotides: TGTGCCAGTAGTAAAGACGGACAGGGGGCTGAAGCTTTCTTT. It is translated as CASSKDGQGAEAFF.

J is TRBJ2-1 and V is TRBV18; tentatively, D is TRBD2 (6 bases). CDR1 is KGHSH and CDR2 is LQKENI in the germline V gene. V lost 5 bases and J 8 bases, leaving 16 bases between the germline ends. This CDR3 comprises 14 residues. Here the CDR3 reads CASSLRLEGDEQFF. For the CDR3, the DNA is TGTGCCAGCTCATTAAGACTGGAGGGCGATGAGCAGTTCTTC.

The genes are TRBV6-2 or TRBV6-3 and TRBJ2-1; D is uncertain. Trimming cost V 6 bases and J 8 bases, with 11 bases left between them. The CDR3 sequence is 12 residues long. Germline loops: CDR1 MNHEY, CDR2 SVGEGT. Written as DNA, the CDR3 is TGTGCCAGCAGCTGGGTTGGTGATGAGCAGTTCTTC. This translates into CASSWVGDEQFF.

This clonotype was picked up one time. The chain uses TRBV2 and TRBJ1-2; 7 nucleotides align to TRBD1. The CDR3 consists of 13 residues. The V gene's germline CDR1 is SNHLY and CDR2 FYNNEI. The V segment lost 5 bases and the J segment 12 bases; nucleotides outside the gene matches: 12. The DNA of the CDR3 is TGTGCCAGCAGTTATAACGCCGGGACAGAAAACACCTTC. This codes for CASSYNAGTENTF.

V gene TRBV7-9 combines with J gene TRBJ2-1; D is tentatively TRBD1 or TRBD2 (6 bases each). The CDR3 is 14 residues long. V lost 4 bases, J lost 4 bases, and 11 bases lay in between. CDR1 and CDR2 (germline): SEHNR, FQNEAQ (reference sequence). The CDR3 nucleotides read TGTGCCAGCAGCTCGGGGGCGGGGTACAATGAGCAGTTCTTC. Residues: CASSSGAGYNEQFF.

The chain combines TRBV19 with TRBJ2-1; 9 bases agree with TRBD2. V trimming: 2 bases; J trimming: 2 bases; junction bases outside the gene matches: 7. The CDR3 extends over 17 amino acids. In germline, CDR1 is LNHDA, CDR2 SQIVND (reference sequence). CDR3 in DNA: TGTGCCAGTAGTATACCTCCCGGCGGGGGGGCCTACAATGAGCAGTTCTTC. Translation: CASSIPPGGGAYNEQFF. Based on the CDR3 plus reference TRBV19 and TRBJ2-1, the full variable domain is DGGITQSPKYLFRKEGQNVTLSCEQNLNHDAMYWYRQDPGQGLRLIYYSQIVNDFQKGDIAEGYSVSREKKESFPLTVTSAQKNPTAFYLCASSIPPGGGAYNEQFFGPGTRLTVL.

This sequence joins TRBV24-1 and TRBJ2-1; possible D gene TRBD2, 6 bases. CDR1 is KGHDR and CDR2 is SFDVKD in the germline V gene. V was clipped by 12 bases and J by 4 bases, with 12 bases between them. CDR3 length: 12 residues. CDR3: CAAGTSYNEQFF. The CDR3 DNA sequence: TGTGCCGCCGGGACTTCGTACAATGAGCAGTTCTTC.